This T cell receptor (beta chain) emerged from a study of blood T cell repertoires in COVID-19. The wider study: Material from acute and convalescent COVID-19 was sourced from the United States, Italy and Spain. PBMCs, B-cell-depleted T cells, or T cells were the source of the cDNA or gDNA that made up the material.

The germline V gene encodes CDR1 GTSNPN and CDR2 SVGIG (reference sequence). Between the trimmed V and J ends, which lost 5 bases and 2 bases, there was a span of 10 bases. CDR3 size: 12 residues. In the source study's methods: Using reference gene primer amplification, nucleated cell counts were estimated. The repertoire was sequenced with immunoSEQ multiplex PCR; TCRdb's copy has only in-frame clones and lacks some. V and J calls and clone size are copied from that table; D and trimming were computed from the DNA. The table lists about 49,000 clones, 70% to 85% of them singletons. The chain couples TRBV30 to TRBJ2-7, with D maybe TRBD2 (6 bases). The receptor was derived from a human donor in a cohort sampled during active COVID-19. The sample consisted of peripheral blood. In DNA, the CDR3 is TGTGCCTGGGGGGTAGCGGCCTACGAGCAGTACTTC. This sequence encodes CAWGVAAYEQYF.